This T cell receptor (beta chain) was retrieved from a study of T cell repertoires in cytomegalovirus infection. A remark on this clonotype: Antigen specificity is unknown.

CDR3 size: 15 residues. The trim removed 7 bases at V and 1 base at J, leaving 9 bases unmatched. Germline V lookup: CDR1 SEHNR, CDR2 FQNEAQ (reference sequence). Whole-study findings and limits: There were HLA-C-restricted CMV-specific TCR beta clonotypes dominating the ex vivo response.

Via MiXCR, TCRdb re-called the reads, giving one row per CDR3 protein. The repertoire holds more than 150,000 distinct CDR3 sequences, with roughly a fifth as singletons. V and J are TRBV7-9 and TRBJ1-1; 7 nucleotides line up with TRBD1. This TCR derives from a human donor in good health (CMV status not recorded). Some clones in this sample may be carry-over from other donors' samples. The source material was PBMCs. The CDR3 is CASTPWGQSNTEAFF. CDR3 coding DNA: TGTGCCAGCACCCCTTGGGGACAGTCGAACACTGAAGCTTTCTTT.